This T cell receptor (beta chain) derives from a study of cytomegalovirus exposure and HLA in healthy donors. General observations from the study: Per a prior analysis, the majority of TCR beta V segments were productive roughly 90% or roughly 30% of the time.

This clone was observed a few times. What it binds is unknown. Both 60 Vbeta primers and 13 Jbeta primers went into the PCR. Measured with immunoSEQ multiplex PCR; TCRdb has only the in-frame clones, and not every one. Of approximately 190,000 clones listed, approximately 84% are singletons. Trimming pared 9 bases from V and 2 bases from J, leaving 11 bases between. Germline V lookup: CDR1 SNHLY, CDR2 FYNNEI. The CDR3 covers 12 residues. Material for sequencing was PBMCs. This clonotype was obtained from a boy aged 10-17 years in good health and CMV-seronegative. This chain links TRBV2 with TRBJ2-7; D is possibly TRBD1 (5 bases). The CDR3 loop reads CASQTDTYEQYF. CDR3 nucleotides: TGTGCCAGTCAGACAGACACCTACGAGCAGTACTTC.